The clone carrying this T cell receptor (beta chain) has a handful of counts. CDR1 is MNHNS, CDR2 SASEGT, per germline. V was clipped by 2 bases and J by 2 bases, with 16 bases between them. The CDR3 length is 16 residues. The sample belongs to a study of T-cell memory formation after mild COVID-19. Each CDR3 protein is one row after TCRdb ran MiXCR on the 5' RACE reads. The top ten hold around 13% of the sample, which has a few hundred thousand distinct CDR3 sequences, 20% to 25% seen once. The chain joins TRBV6-1 to TRBJ2-7; perhaps D is TRBD1 or TRBD2 (6 bases each). Input material: PBMCs or a T cell subset sorted from them (not recorded which). The sequence derives from an adult woman who had mild COVID-19 (a few samples of this study predate the infection). Cell type and time point are not known. The CDR3 nucleotides are TGTGCCAGCAGTGAAAGGACGAAGGGGGGCCCCTACGAGCAGTACTTC. This translates into CASSERTKGGPYEQYF.